A single sample gave rise to the 18 T cell receptor beta chains below, sequenced in a study of cytomegalovirus exposure and HLA in healthy donors. The PCR had 60 Vbeta and 13 Jbeta primers. Some clones are missing from TCRdb's copy, which holds only in-frame ones; the method was immunoSEQ multiplex PCR. The sample carries about 230,000 clones, about 85% recorded once. The sample taken for sequencing was PBMCs. Source of these receptors: a girl aged 2-10 years in good health and CMV-seronegative.

The genes are TRBV11-2 and TRBJ1-6, with TRBD1 identical over 8 bases. V was pared by 1 base and J by 12 bases, with 5 bases of the junction left unmatched. This CDR3 is built from 14 residues. The germline gives CDR1 SGHAT, CDR2 FQNNGV. In DNA form, the CDR3 reads TGTGCCAGCAGCTTAGCCAGGGGGCAGAGACCCCTCCACTTT. Amino acid sequence: CASSLARGQRPLHF. Combining the CDR3 with reference TRBV11-2 and TRBJ1-6 gives the whole variable domain EAGVAQSPRYKIIEKRQSVAFWCNPISGHATLYWYQQILGQGPKLLIQFQNNGVVDDSQLPKDRFSAERLKGVDSTLKIQPAKLEDSAVYLCASSLARGQRPLHFGNGTRLTVT.

V is TRBV5-6 and J is TRBJ1-4, with 12 bases matching TRBD1. Germline V gene lookup returns CDR1 SGHDT and CDR2 YYEEEE. The CDR3 consists of 15 residues. The J segment lost 11 bases and the V segment lost 0 bases, leaving 5 bases of the junction unmatched. Here the CDR3 reads CASSLGGTGGRKLFF. The DNA for the CDR3 is TGTGCCAGCAGCTTGGGGGGGACAGGGGGCCGCAAACTGTTTTTT.

V usage is TRBV6-6 and J usage is TRBJ1-2; no reliable D call. This CDR3 has 11 residues. Looked up from germline, CDR1 is MNHNY and CDR2 is SVGAGI (reference sequence). V was shortened by 8 bases and J by 7 bases, with 11 bases between the two germline ends. The CDR3 reads CASLEGFGYTF. CDR3 bases: TGTGCCAGCTTGGAGGGATTTGGCTACACCTTC.

The chain recombines TRBV4-1 with TRBJ2-5, with TRBD2 matching 7 bases. The ends lost 1 base at V and 4 bases at J; junction bases unmatched: 9. Germline lookup yields CDR1 MGHRA and CDR2 YSYEKL. The CDR3 spans 16 residues. The chain's CDR3 is CASSQGRYGGRETQYF. The CDR3 bases are TGCGCCAGCAGCCAAGGCAGGTACGGCGGGAGAGAGACCCAGTACTTC.

J is TRBJ1-6 and V is TRBV7-9; 7 bases match TRBD1. Germline CDR1 is SEHNR and CDR2 is FQNEAQ (reference sequence). J was trimmed by 9 bases and V by 5 bases; bases with no gene match: 7. CDR3 length equals 14 residues. In DNA, the CDR3 is TGTGCCAGCAGCCACGACAGGGAGACTTCACCCCTCCACTTT. Translating it yields CASSHDRETSPLHF.

The gene calls are TRBV11-2 and TRBJ2-3; D call uncertain. In germline, CDR1 is SGHAT, CDR2 FQNNGV. The CDR3 runs 15 residues. V lost 5 bases and J lost 1, with 13 bases in between. CDR3 residues: CASSGLALGTDTQYF. CDR3 in DNA: TGTGCCAGCAGCGGATTAGCCCTCGGCACAGATACGCAGTATTTT.

The J gene is TRBJ2-7, the V gene TRBV10-3, with 7 bases identical to TRBD1. V dropped 9 bases and J dropped 6; count of bases not matched to a gene: 11. The CDR3 runs to 13 residues. Germline lookup yields CDR1 ENHRY and CDR2 SYGVKD. The DNA for the CDR3 is TGTGCCATGAGGGGGACAGATCGAACCGAGCAGTACTTC. Translation gives CAMRGTDRTEQYF.

Comment on this clone: A read error may account for a junction end that differs from germline. The chain recombines TRBV6-5 with TRBJ2-1, with TRBD2 identical over 12 bases. This CDR3 has 16 amino acids. CDR1 and CDR2 (germline): MNHEY, SVGAGI. DNA for the CDR3: TGTGCCAACAGTTACTCTAGCGGGAGGGCCGGAAATGAGCAGTTCTTC. Translating it yields CANSYSSGRAGNEQFF.

The V and J genes are TRBV25-1 and TRBJ1-1; TRBD1 matches 12 bases. The junction had 5 bases not matched to a gene; V was cut back by 4 bases and J by 11 bases. Germline CDR1 reads MGHDK; CDR2 reads SYGVNS. The CDR3 length is 13 residues. The CDR3 DNA sequence: TGTGCCAGCAGTGGGGACAGGGGGCTCTCGGCTTTCTTT. Its protein product is CASSGDRGLSAFF.

The V gene is TRBV29-1, the J gene TRBJ2-1; TRBD2 aligns across 13 bases. CDR3 length equals 15 residues. V trimming: 5 bases; J trimming: 5 bases; junction bases outside the gene matches: 6. Germline V gene sequence: CDR1 SQVTM, CDR2 ANQGSEA. The CDR3 nucleotides read TGCAGCGTTTTTAGGGGACTAGCGGGGAACAATGAGCAGTTCTTC. It codes for CSVFRGLAGNNEQFF.

V usage is TRBV7-9 and J usage is TRBJ2-3; 8 bases match TRBD2. This CDR3 has 17 amino acids. Germline assignment: CDR1 SEHNR and CDR2 FQNEAQ (reference sequence). The V gene end was trimmed by 2 bases and the J gene end by 2 bases; junction bases not matched to a gene: 9. The CDR3 here is CASSLQAGGHSTDTQYF. DNA for the CDR3: TGTGCCAGCAGCTTACAGGCGGGGGGCCATTCCACAGATACGCAGTATTTT.

V and J are TRBV5-6 and TRBJ2-1, with TRBD2 identical over 8 bases. This CDR3 spans 13 amino acids. The V gene's germline CDR1 is SGHDT and CDR2 YYEEEE. V gave up 0 bases and J gave up 10 bases; unmatched junction bases: 3. CDR3 in amino acids: CASSLGAGVEQFF. In DNA form, the CDR3 reads TGTGCCAGCAGCTTGGGAGCGGGAGTGGAGCAGTTCTTC. Full variable domain (remainder filled in from reference TRBV5-6 and TRBJ2-1): DAGVTQSPTHLIKTRGQQVTLRCSPKSGHDTVSWYQQALGQGPQFIFQYYEEEERQRGNFPDRFSGHQFPNYSSELNVNALLLGDSALYLCASSLGAGVEQFFGPGTRLTVL.

The chain joins TRBV13 to TRBJ1-2; 7 bases fit TRBD1. J was trimmed by 5 bases and V by 4 bases; bases with no gene match: 10. The length of the CDR3 is 15 residues. The germline CDR1 and CDR2 sequences are PRHDT and FYEKMQ (reference sequence). CDR3 nucleotide sequence: TGTGCCAGCAGCTCCTACAACCCAGGGGGATATGGCTACACCTTC. Amino acid sequence: CASSSYNPGGYGYTF. Supplemented by reference TRBV13 and TRBJ1-2, the full variable domain reads AAGVIQSPRHLIKEKRETATLKCYPIPRHDTVYWYQQGPGQDPQFLISFYEKMQSDKGSIPDRFSAQQFSDYHSELNMSSLELGDSALYFCASSSYNPGGYGYTFGSGTRLTVV.

The rearrangement uses TRBV6-5 and TRBJ1-1; TRBD1 aligns across 9 bases. The CDR3 length is 14 residues. The junction had 3 bases not matched to a gene; V was cut back by 2 bases and J by 5 bases. Germline CDR1 and CDR2: MNHEY and SVGAGI. The DNA for the CDR3 is TGTGCCAGCAGTTACGGGACAGGGTCGACTGAAGCTTTCTTT. It codes for CASSYGTGSTEAFF.

This clone was detected only once. V usage is TRBV12-1 and J usage is TRBJ2-7; TRBD2, the table's D call, lacks a check against the DNA. TRBV12-1 is annotated as a pseudogene. CDR3 length: 13 amino acids. CDR3 DNA: TGTGCCAGCACCCGGACTCTTCCCTACGAGCAGTACTTC. Encoded protein: CASTRTLPYEQYF.

The V gene is TRBV5-1, the J gene TRBJ1-1, with a weak D call TRBD1 (6 bases). V was clipped by 3 bases and J by 11 bases, with 14 bases between them. This CDR3 is 12 amino acids long. Germline loops: CDR1 SGHRS, CDR2 YFSETQ. The DNA for the CDR3 is TGCGCCAGCAGCTACGACTACAGGGCCGCTTTCTTT. It specifies CASSYDYRAAFF.

V usage is TRBV27 and J usage is TRBJ1-5, with D possibly matching TRBD1 (5 bases). The CDR3 is 13 amino acids. CDR1 and CDR2 (germline): MNHEY, SMNVEV (reference sequence). V gave up 1 base and J gave up 8 bases, with 9 bases separating them. The CDR3 bases are TGTGCCAGCAGTTTATTCGGGGGGAAGCCCCAGCATTTT. It specifies CASSLFGGKPQHF.

The chain joins TRBV9 to TRBJ1-2; the D is unclear. The length of the CDR3 is 17 residues. Trimming removed 2 bases from V and 5 bases from J, with 22 bases in between. CDR1 SGDLS and CDR2 YYNGEE come from the germline V gene. Here the CDR3 DNA reads TGTGCCAGCAGCGTTAAAGTCCTCCCTTCCGGGATTTATGGCTACACCTTC. As protein: CASSVKVLPSGIYGYTF.